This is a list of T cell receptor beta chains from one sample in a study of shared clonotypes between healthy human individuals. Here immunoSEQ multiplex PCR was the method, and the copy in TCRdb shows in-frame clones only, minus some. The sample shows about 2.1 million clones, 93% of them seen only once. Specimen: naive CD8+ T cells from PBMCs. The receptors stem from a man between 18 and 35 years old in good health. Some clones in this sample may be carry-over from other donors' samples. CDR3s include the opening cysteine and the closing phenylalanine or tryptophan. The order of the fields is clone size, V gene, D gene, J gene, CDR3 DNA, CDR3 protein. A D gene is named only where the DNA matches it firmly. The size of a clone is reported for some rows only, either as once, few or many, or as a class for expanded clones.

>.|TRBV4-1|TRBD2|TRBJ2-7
TGCGCCAGCAGCCAGGTCGGGACTAGCGTCGAGCAGTACTTC
CASSQVGTSVEQYF
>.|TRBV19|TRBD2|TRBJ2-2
TGTGCCAGTAGTATAGAAGTACTAGCGGTGAACACCGGGGAGCTGTTTTTT
CASSIEVLAVNTGELFF
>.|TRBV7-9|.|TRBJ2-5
TGTGCCAGCAGCCTTACGGTAACCCGACTAATTGAGACCCAGTACTTC
CASSLTVTRLIETQYF
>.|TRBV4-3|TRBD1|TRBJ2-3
TGCGCCAGCAGCCAAGTTCTGACAGGGTGGATAGATACGCAGTATTTT
CASSQVLTGWIDTQYF
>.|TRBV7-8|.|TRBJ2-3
TGTGCCAGCAGCCCAGGGGGGAGCCACACAGATACGCAGTATTTT
CASSPGGSHTDTQYF
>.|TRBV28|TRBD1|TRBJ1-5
TGTGCCAGCAGAAGTCACAGGGGGAGGGTATATAGCAATCAGCCCCAGCATTTT
CASRSHRGRVYSNQPQHF
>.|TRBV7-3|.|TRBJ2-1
TGTGCCAGCAGCTGGGGGGCTAGGTATGAGCAGTTCTTC
CASSWGARYEQFF
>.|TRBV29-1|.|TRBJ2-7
TGCAGCGTTTATGGGACTGCTACCTACGAGCAGTACTTC
CSVYGTATYEQYF
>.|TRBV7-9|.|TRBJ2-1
TGTGCCAGCAGCCCTGTCAATGAGCAGTTCTTC
CASSPVNEQFF
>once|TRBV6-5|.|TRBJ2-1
TGTGCCAGCTCTAAGCAATCCTCCTACAATGAGCAGTTCTTC
CASSKQSSYNEQFF
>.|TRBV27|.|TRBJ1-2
TGTGCCAGCCGCCTGACGGGAGGGTGGGGCTACACCTTC
CASRLTGGWGYTF
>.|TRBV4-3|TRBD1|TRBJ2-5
TGCGCCAGCAGCCAAGAACCGGCAGGGGGTGGGCCAGGGACCCAGTACTTC
CASSQEPAGGGPGTQYF
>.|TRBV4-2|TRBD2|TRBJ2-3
TGTGCCAGCAGCCAAGAGGGAGGGGTCACAGATACGCAGTATTTT
CASSQEGGVTDTQYF
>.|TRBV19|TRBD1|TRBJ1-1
TGTGCCAGTAGTATAAGGGGGCGGGACACTGAAGCTTTCTTT
CASSIRGRDTEAFF
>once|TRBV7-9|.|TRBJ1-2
TGTGCCAGCAGCTTCGCGGGGAAGTATGGCTACACCTTC
CASSFAGKYGYTF
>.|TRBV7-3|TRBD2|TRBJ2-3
TGTGCCAGCAGCTTAATAGCGGGATCGAGCCCAGATACGCAGTATTTT
CASSLIAGSSPDTQYF
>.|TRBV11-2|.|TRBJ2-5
TGTGCCAGCAGCTTAGCGCCGTTAGGGCAAGAGACCCAGTACTTC
CASSLAPLGQETQYF
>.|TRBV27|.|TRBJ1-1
TGTGCCAGCAGTCTCGGGCCTTCTGGAGGAACTGAAGCTTTCTTT
CASSLGPSGGTEAFF
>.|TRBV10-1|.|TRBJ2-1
TGCGCCAGCAGTGACTTATTGACCGGGCCGAACAATGAGCAGTTCTTC
CASSDLLTGPNNEQFF
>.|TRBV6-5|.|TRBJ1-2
TGTGCCAGCAGTTCACAGGGCTTGGGAGTGGGCTACACCTTC
CASSSQGLGVGYTF
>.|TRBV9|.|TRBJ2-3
TGTGCCAGCAGCGTAGGAATTCTCGGGGGGCTCCCAGATACGCAGTATTTT
CASSVGILGGLPDTQYF
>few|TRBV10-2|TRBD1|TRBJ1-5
TGCGCCAGCAATTCAGGGGGCCATCAGCCCCAGCATTTT
CASNSGGHQPQHF
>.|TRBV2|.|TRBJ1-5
TGTGCCAGCATGGAGAACGGGTCGGATCAGCCCCAGCATTTT
CASMENGSDQPQHF
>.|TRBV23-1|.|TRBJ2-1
TGCGCCAGCAGTCAGAAGAACGATGGGACCAATGAGCAGTTCTTC
CASSQKNDGTNEQFF
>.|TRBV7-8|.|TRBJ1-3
TGTGCCAGCAGCGGTGGGGTCTCTGGAAACACCATATATTTT
CASSGGVSGNTIYF
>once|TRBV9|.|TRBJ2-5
TGTGCCAGCAGCTCCGGGACTCTCGCGCTGGGTGGCCAAGAGACCCAGTACTTC
CASSSGTLALGGQETQYF